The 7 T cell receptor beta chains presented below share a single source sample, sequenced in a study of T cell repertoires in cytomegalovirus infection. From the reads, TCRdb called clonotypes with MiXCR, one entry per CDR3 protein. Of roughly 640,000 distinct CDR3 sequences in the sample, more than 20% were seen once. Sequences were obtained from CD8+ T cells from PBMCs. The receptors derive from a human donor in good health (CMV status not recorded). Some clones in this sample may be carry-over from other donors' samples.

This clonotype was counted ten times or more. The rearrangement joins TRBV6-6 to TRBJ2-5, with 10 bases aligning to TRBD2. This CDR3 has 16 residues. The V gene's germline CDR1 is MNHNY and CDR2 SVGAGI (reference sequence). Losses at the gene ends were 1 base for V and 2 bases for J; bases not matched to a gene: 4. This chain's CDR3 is CASSYFTSGEQETQYF. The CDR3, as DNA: TGTGCCAGCAGTTACTTTACTAGCGGGGAGCAAGAGACCCAGTACTTC.

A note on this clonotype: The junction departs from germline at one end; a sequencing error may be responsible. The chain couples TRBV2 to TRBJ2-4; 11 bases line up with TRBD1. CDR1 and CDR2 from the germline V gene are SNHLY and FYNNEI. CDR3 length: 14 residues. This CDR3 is CVSIGQGALNIQYF. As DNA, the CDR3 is TGTGTCAGCATCGGACAGGGGGCTTTAAACATTCAGTACTTC.

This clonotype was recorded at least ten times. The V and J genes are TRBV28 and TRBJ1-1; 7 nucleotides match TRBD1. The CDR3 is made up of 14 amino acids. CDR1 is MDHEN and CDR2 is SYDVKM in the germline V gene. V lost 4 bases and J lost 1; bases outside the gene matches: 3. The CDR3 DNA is TGTGCCAGCAGTTATCAGGGGGGGAACACTGAAGCTTTCTTT. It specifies CASSYQGGNTEAFF. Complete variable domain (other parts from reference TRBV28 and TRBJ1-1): DVKVTQSSRYLVKRTGEKVFLECVQDMDHENMFWYRQDPGLGLRLIYFSYDVKMKEKGDIPEGYSVSREKKERFSLILESASTNQTSMYLCASSYQGGNTEAFFGQGTRLTVV.

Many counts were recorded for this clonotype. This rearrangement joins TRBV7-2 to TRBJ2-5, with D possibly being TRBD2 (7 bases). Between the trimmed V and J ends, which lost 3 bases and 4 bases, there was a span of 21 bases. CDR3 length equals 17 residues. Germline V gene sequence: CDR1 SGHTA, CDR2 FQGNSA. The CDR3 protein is CASSFGSRGGASETQYF. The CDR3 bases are TGTGCCAGCAGCTTTGGAAGTAGGGGGGGGGCCTCAGAGACCCAGTACTTC.

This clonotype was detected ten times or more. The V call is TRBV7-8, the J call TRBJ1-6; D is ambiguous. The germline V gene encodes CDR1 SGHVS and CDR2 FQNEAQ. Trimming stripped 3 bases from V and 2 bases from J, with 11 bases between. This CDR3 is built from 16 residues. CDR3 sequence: CASSLGSQPYNSPLHF. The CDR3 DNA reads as TGTGCCAGCAGCTTGGGCAGCCAGCCCTATAATTCACCCCTCCACTTT.

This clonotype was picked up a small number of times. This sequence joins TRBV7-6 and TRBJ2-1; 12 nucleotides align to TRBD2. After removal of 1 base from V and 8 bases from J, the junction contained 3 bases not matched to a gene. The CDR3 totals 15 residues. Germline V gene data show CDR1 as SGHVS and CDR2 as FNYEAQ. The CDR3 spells CASSLETSGGYEQFF. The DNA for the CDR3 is TGTGCCAGCAGCTTAGAGACTAGCGGGGGCTATGAGCAGTTCTTC.

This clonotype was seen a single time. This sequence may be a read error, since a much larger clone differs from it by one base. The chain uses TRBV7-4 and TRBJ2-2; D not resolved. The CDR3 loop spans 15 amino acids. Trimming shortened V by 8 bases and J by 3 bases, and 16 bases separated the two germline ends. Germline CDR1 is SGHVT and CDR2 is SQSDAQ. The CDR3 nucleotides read TGTGCCAGCTGCACCTCAGGATGGGACACCGGGGAGCTGTTTTTT. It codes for CASCTSGWDTGELFF.